Following are 10 T cell receptor beta chains from one sample sequenced in a study of CD8 T cells in ankylosing spondylitis. Broader study findings: Characteristic of ankylosing spondylitis blood, it appeared, was a TCR beta motif comprising about 8 highly homologous variants.

From the 5' RACE reads, TCRdb called clonotypes with MiXCR, one entry per CDR3 protein. The sample holds 800,000 to 900,000 distinct CDR3 sequences, 10% to 15% seen once. These receptors have no identified antigens. Material: blood, either unsorted or a sorted T cell fraction (not recorded which). The receptors stem from a male donor with ankylosing spondylitis.

This clonotype has at least ten counts. V gene TRBV7-8 combines with J gene TRBJ2-5; TRBD2 agrees at 7 bases. J gave up 1 base and V 6 bases, and 5 bases lay outside the gene matches. The CDR3 consists of 14 residues. From germline, CDR1 is SGHVS and CDR2 FQNEAQ. The CDR3 spells CASRLREGQETQYF. In nucleotides, the CDR3 is TGTGCCAGCAGATTAAGGGAGGGCCAAGAGACCCAGTACTTC.

This clonotype was seen a handful of times. The CDR3, as DNA: TGCAGTGCTTCCGGGAGGAGCGGGTATTCCTACGAGCAGTACTTC. As protein: CSASGRSGYSYEQYF. The genes are TRBV20-1 and TRBJ2-7, with TRBD2 matching 7 bases. Germline CDR1 is DFQATT and CDR2 is SNEGSKA (reference sequence). The CDR3 length is 15 residues. The V and J ends lost 5 bases and 1 base, in that order; junction bases with no gene match: 11.

The rearrangement joins TRBV6-1 to TRBJ1-3; TRBD1 matches at 8 bases. With 6 bases clipped from V and 4 bases from J, the junction kept 8 bases outside the gene matches. CDR1 is MNHNS, CDR2 SASEGT, per germline. This CDR3 region has 15 residues. In DNA form, the CDR3 reads TGTGCCAGCAGGTCAAAGACAGGGGACGGAAACACCATATATTTT. Translated, it gives CASRSKTGDGNTIYF.

This clonotype has more than one count but fewer than ten. V and J are TRBV5-1 and TRBJ1-1, with D possibly being TRBD1 (6 bases). Trimming pared 3 bases from V and 5 bases from J, leaving 20 bases between. In germline, CDR1 is SGHRS, CDR2 YFSETQ. The length of the CDR3 is 16 residues. The CDR3 DNA is TGCGCCAGCAGCTCGGGACACGACCCGGGGAGGACTGAAGCTTTCTTT. The encoded protein is CASSSGHDPGRTEAFF.

This clonotype showed up many times. The chain recombines TRBV29-1 with TRBJ2-1; D is possibly TRBD1 or TRBD2 (5 bases each). V lost 4 bases and J 8 bases, leaving 24 bases between the germline ends. This CDR3 comprises 16 residues. The germline gives CDR1 SQVTM, CDR2 ANQGSEA. CDR3 region: CSVVGGRRGNRDEQFF. The CDR3 bases are TGCAGCGTTGTAGGAGGCCGCCGGGGCAATCGGGATGAGCAGTTCTTC.

CDR3 in amino acids: CASSKLSQETQYF. The CDR3 coding sequence is TGTGCCAGCAGTAAACTAAGTCAAGAGACCCAGTACTTC. The genes are TRBV12-3 or TRBV12-4 and TRBJ2-5; D is unresolved. Trimming stripped 5 bases from V and 2 bases from J, with 9 bases between. The CDR3 totals 13 residues.

This clonotype showed up just a few times. The V and J genes are TRBV20-1 and TRBJ2-3; 14 nucleotides agree with TRBD2. The CDR3 sequence is 21 residues long. Germline V gives CDR1 DFQATT, CDR2 SNEGSKA (reference sequence). Germline trimming cut 1 base from V and 1 base from J; bases unmatched to any gene: 16. CDR3 DNA: TGCAGTGCTAGAGGGAGCACCGGGACTAGCGGGAGTAACTCTGGCACAGATACGCAGTATTTT. It is translated as CSARGSTGTSGSNSGTDTQYF.

The table lists this clonotype with a few counts. The chain recombines TRBV18 with TRBJ2-5; perhaps TRBD2 as D (5 bases). Trimming cost V 2 bases and J 2 bases, with 9 bases left between them. Germline V gene lookup returns CDR1 KGHSH and CDR2 LQKENI. The CDR3 length is 14 residues. CDR3 nucleotide sequence: TGTGCCAGCTCACCAATAGGCGGGCAAGAGACCCAGTACTTC. This encodes CASSPIGGQETQYF. Together with reference TRBV18 and TRBJ2-5, the CDR3 gives the full variable domain: NAGVMQNPRHLVRRRGQEARLRCSPMKGHSHVYWYRQLPEEGLKFMVYLQKENIIDESGMPKERFSAEFPKEGPSILRIQQVVRGDSAAYFCASSPIGGQETQYFGPGTRLLVL.

Ten or more counts support this clonotype. J is TRBJ2-5 and V is TRBV7-2; TRBD2 might be the D (6 bases). Deletions cut 1 base from V and 3 bases from J, with 9 bases between. The V gene's germline CDR1 is SGHTA and CDR2 FQGNSA. CDR3 length: 14 residues. This chain's CDR3 is CASSLGRAKETQYF. The DNA for the CDR3 is TGTGCCAGCAGCTTAGGGAGGGCGAAAGAGACCCAGTACTTC.

This clonotype has just a few counts. V and J are TRBV20-1 and TRBJ1-6; a weak D match, TRBD1 (6 bases). Trimming cost V 4 bases and J 7 bases, with 20 bases left between them. The CDR3 is made up of 16 amino acids. Germline loops: CDR1 DFQATT, CDR2 SNEGSKA (reference sequence). CDR3 bases: TGCAGTGCTACTCGGGACAAAGGCTGGGAGAATTCACCCCTCCACTTT. Translating gives CSATRDKGWENSPLHF.